This T cell receptor beta chain was identified during a study of CD8 T cells in Susac syndrome. About the study: When blood was drawn, the patients with Susac syndrome were therapy-naive, on corticosteroids, or on intravenous immunoglobulin alone.

CDR1 is DFQATT and CDR2 is SNEGSKA in the germline V gene (reference sequence). This CDR3 spans 12 amino acids. Trimming left V 4 bases short and J 6 bases short, with 10 bases between. With random hexamers, 0.5 to 1 ug RNA was reverse transcribed. immunoSEQ multiplex PCR amplified TCR beta CDR3 across 54 Vbeta, 13 Jbeta. Each CDR3 protein gets one entry after TCRdb re-called the immunoSEQ multiplex PCR reads with MiXCR. Found here are 140,000 or so distinct CDR3 sequences, almost 96% of them singletons; the top ten hold over 0.065%. In this sample, this clonotype turned up once. The rearrangement uses TRBV20-1 and TRBJ1-5; D is unclear. Sequencing input: CD4+ T cells from PBMCs. The origin of this receptor is a human donor with Susac syndrome. The CDR3 protein is CSATPFGQPQHF. The CDR3 coding sequence is TGCAGTGCTACCCCCTTTGGTCAGCCCCAGCATTTT.